The source of this T cell receptor beta chain is a study of identical twins. Study-wide results and limits: Cross-sectional statistics, not tracking of the same donors, supported the conclusions. The abundant beta clonotypes from cord blood had fewer insertions, and memory repertoires had none of this. Weaker excess sharing between twins was seen in beta out-of-frame sequences.

This clonotype was recorded at least ten times. Its antigen is currently unknown. It was template switching that added a universal primer site, and there were unique molecular identifiers on the cDNA. TCRdb ran MiXCR on the 5' RACE reads and lists one entry per CDR3 protein. Seen here are about 150,000 distinct CDR3 sequences, 3% to 4.5% observed once, and the top ten hold 8.1%. Trimming left V 3 bases short and J 9 bases short, with 9 bases between. The CDR3 has 12 amino acids. The V gene's germline CDR1 is SGHDN and CDR2 FVKESK. What was sequenced was memory T cells sorted from blood. The TCR comes from a man in his late teens or twenties in good health. V is TRBV14 and J is TRBJ2-1; no clear D. CDR3 bases: TGTGCCAGCAGCCAGCTGCCGGGTGAGCAGTTCTTC. Its protein is CASSQLPGEQFF.